This TCR beta chain was sequenced in a study of blood T cell repertoires in COVID-19. Study context: Acute and convalescent COVID-19 specimens originated in the United States, Italy and Spain. Nucleic acid was either cDNA or gDNA, and it came from T cells, B-cell-depleted T cells, or PBMCs.

The count of this clone is one. Germline is not matched at one junction end, which may reflect a read error. Per the original data handling: Amplifying reference gene primers gave estimates of nucleated cell counts. Here immunoSEQ multiplex PCR was the method, and the copy in TCRdb shows in-frame clones only, minus some. V and J calls plus clone size are reproduced from that table; the DNA served to infer D and trimming. The table records some 280,000 clones, roughly 90% of them present only once. The CDR3 is made up of 14 amino acids. CDR1 and CDR2 (germline): LNHNV, YYDKDF (reference sequence). This receptor was obtained from a middle-aged woman who had recovered from COVID-19. Input material: peripheral blood. This chain joins TRBV15 and TRBJ1-1, with D perhaps matching TRBD1 (5 bases). CDR3 DNA sequence: TGTGCCACCAGCAGGATACGGGGGAACGCTGAAGCTTTCTTT. It yields the protein CATSRIRGNAEAFF.